The rows below give T cell receptor beta chains drawn from one sample of a study of OX40 agonist ivuxolimab in advanced cancers. Libraries were prepared by immunoSEQ multiplex PCR; TCRdb keeps only in-frame clonotypes and omits some of them. Of some 60,000 clones in the sample, about 85% were seen once. Sequences were derived from CD4+ or CD8+ T cells sorted from blood, sampled in a trial of the OX40 agonist ivuxolimab. These receptors were taken from an adult with an advanced solid tumor such as melanoma, head and neck, liver or kidney cancer. CDR3s include the opening cysteine and the closing phenylalanine or tryptophan. A D gene is named only where the DNA matches it firmly. A clone size is listed for some rows: how often the clone was seen (once, few, many), or a class if it is expanded.

CASSFGQGPGNAIYF | TGTGCCAGCAGCTTCGGACAGGGCCCTGGAAACGCCATATATTTT | TRBV7-9 | NA | TRBD1 | TRBJ1-3
CAWSGRYGYTF | TGTGCCTGGAGTGGACGTTATGGCTACACCTTC | TRBV30 | once | NA | TRBJ1-2
CASSPADPQPQHF | TGTGCCAGCAGCCCGGCCGACCCACAGCCCCAGCATTTT | TRBV7-2 | NA | NA | TRBJ1-5
CASSPDRETEAFF | TGTGCCAGCTCACCGGACAGGGAAACTGAAGCTTTCTTT | TRBV18 | NA | TRBD1 | TRBJ1-1
CASLRQGISPLHF | TGTGCCAGCCTAAGACAGGGTATTTCTCCCCTCCACTTT | TRBV6-1 | NA | TRBD1 | TRBJ1-6
CASSLMVGGEPQHF | TGTGCCAGCAGCCTCATGGTGGGTGGGGAGCCCCAGCATTTT | TRBV5-6 | NA | NA | TRBJ1-5
CASSARDAPGNTDTQYF | TGTGCCAGCAGCGCTCGGGACGCTCCGGGGAACACAGATACGCAGTATTTT | TRBV5-8 | few | NA | TRBJ2-3
CASSLYLPNTEAFF | TGTGCCAGCAGTCTATACCTGCCGAACACTGAAGCTTTCTTT | TRBV27 | NA | NA | TRBJ1-1
CASSKGRADTQYF | TGTGCCAGCAGCAAAGGGAGGGCAGATACGCAGTATTTT | TRBV5-8 | NA | TRBD2 | TRBJ2-3
CASSYGQGGTEAFF | TGTGCCAGCAGTTACGGGCAGGGTGGCACTGAAGCTTTCTTT | TRBV6-6 | NA | NA | TRBJ1-1
CASASALGGLEQYF | TGTGCCAGCGCCTCCGCGCTAGGGGGGCTCGAGCAGTACTTC | TRBV5-6 | NA | NA | TRBJ2-7
CAISGSSGSYNEQFF | TGTGCCATCAGTGGTAGTAGCGGGAGCTACAATGAGCAGTTCTTC | TRBV10-3 | NA | TRBD2 | TRBJ2-1
CASTKGASLTNTEAFF | TGTGCCAGCACCAAAGGGGCTTCTCTAACTAACACTGAAGCTTTCTTT | TRBV9 | NA | NA | TRBJ1-1
CASSLPPKNGYTF | TGCGCCAGCAGCTTACCCCCAAAGAATGGCTACACCTTC | TRBV5-1 | NA | NA | TRBJ1-2
CASSLVGIEQFF | TGTGCCAGCAGCTTAGTGGGAATCGAGCAGTTCTTC | TRBV7-2 | NA | NA | TRBJ2-1
CASIPDTAHYGYTF | TGTGCCAGCATTCCTGATACAGCTCACTATGGCTACACCTTC | TRBV21-1 | NA | NA | TRBJ1-2
CASSFPGAEQFF | TGTGCCAGCAGTTTCCCCGGGGCTGAGCAGTTCTTC | TRBV7-3 | NA | NA | TRBJ2-1
CASHRWGGDGNEQFF | TGTGCCAGCCACCGATGGGGGGGCGATGGGAATGAGCAGTTCTTC | TRBV27 | once | NA | TRBJ2-1
CASSLGAGPSDGYF | TGTGCCAGCAGCTTGGGGGCGGGACCCTCTGACGGGTACTTC | TRBV5-5 | once | NA | TRBJ2-7
CASSPGGAQETQYF | TGTGCCAGCAGCCCCGGAGGGGCCCAAGAGACCCAGTACTTC | TRBV7-3 | NA | NA | TRBJ2-5
CASSPPERPPNYGYTF | TGTGCCAGCAGCCCCCCCGAAAGGCCCCCTAACTATGGCTACACCTTC | TRBV6-6 | few | NA | TRBJ1-2
CAISEARQGVDETQYF | TGTGCCATCAGTGAGGCCCGACAGGGGGTCGATGAGACCCAGTACTTC | TRBV10-3 | NA | TRBD1 | TRBJ2-5
CASSLDRGSEQYF | TGTGCCAGCAGCTTGGACAGGGGATCCGAGCAGTACTTC | TRBV9 | NA | TRBD1 | TRBJ2-7
CASSQERGGQKLAKNIQYF | TGCGCCAGCAGCCAAGAGAGGGGGGGACAGAAGTTAGCCAAAAACATTCAGTACTTC | TRBV4-3 | NA | NA | TRBJ2-4
CASSPGNYGYTF | TGTGCCAGCAGCCCTGGGAACTATGGCTACACCTTC | TRBV7-8 | once | NA | TRBJ1-2
CASSFRTEGVEQYF | TGCGCCAGCAGCTTCAGGACGGAGGGGGTCGAGCAGTACTTC | TRBV5-1 | NA | NA | TRBJ2-7
CASSGRGRGSLGELFF | TGTGCCAGCAGCGGTCGCGGTCGGGGGAGCCTCGGGGAGCTGTTTTTT | TRBV9 | NA | NA | TRBJ2-2
CASSPGGTDEATNEKLFF | TGTGCCAGTAGCCCCGGAGGGACAGACGAAGCAACTAATGAAAAACTGTTTTTT | TRBV19 | NA | TRBD1 | TRBJ1-4
CASSRVRENYGYTF | TGTGCCAGCAGTCGTGTCAGGGAAAACTATGGCTACACCTTC | TRBV5-1 | NA | NA | TRBJ1-2
CASSYQAGSSYEQYF | TGTGCCAGCAGTTACCAAGCGGGAAGCTCCTACGAGCAGTACTTC | TRBV6-5 | NA | TRBD2 | TRBJ2-7
CASSRPGGGAGNEQFF | TGTGCCAGCAGCCGACCTGGTGGCGGGGCTGGTAATGAGCAGTTCTTC | TRBV6-6 | NA | NA | TRBJ2-1
CASNWIGNEQFF | TGTGCCAGCAATTGGATAGGCAATGAGCAGTTCTTC | TRBV5-6 | NA | NA | TRBJ2-1
CASSPGTGTPYGYTF | TGTGCCAGCAGCCCGGGGACCGGGACTCCATATGGCTACACCTTC | TRBV5-4 | NA | NA | TRBJ1-2
CASSHLGDSPTGKDTGELFF | TGCGCCAGCAGCCACCTAGGGGATTCGCCGACAGGGAAGGACACCGGGGAGCTGTTTTTT | TRBV5-1 | NA | TRBD1 | TRBJ2-2
CASSRSGGEYNEQFF | TGTGCCAGCAGCCGTAGCGGGGGGGAATACAATGAGCAGTTCTTC | TRBV7-9 | NA | TRBD2 | TRBJ2-1
CASSLVGDPNTEAFF | TGCGCCAGCAGCTTGGTGGGGGACCCGAACACTGAAGCTTTCTTT | TRBV5-1 | NA | NA | TRBJ1-1
CASSQDPFGTEAFF | TGTGCCAGCAGCCAAGATCCTTTTGGCACTGAAGCTTTCTTT | TRBV4-2 | NA | NA | TRBJ1-1
CASRLDRDQPQHF | TGTGCCAGCAGACTAGACAGGGATCAGCCCCAGCATTTT | TRBV6-5 | NA | TRBD1 | TRBJ1-5
CASSFGQASSNYGYTF | TGTGCCAGCAGCTTTGGACAGGCCTCCTCTAACTATGGCTACACCTTC | TRBV7-9 | NA | TRBD1 | TRBJ1-2
CASRRGSFGLPLHF | TGTGCCAGCAGACGGGGTAGTTTCGGGTTACCCCTCCACTTT | TRBV6-6 | NA | NA | TRBJ1-6
CASVAGTGVPPATQYF | TGTGCCAGCGTAGCCGGGACAGGGGTACCCCCCGCGACGCAGTATTTT | TRBV6-6 | NA | TRBD1 | TRBJ2-3
CASRPFLENSPLHF | TGTGCCAGTAGGCCTTTCCTGGAAAATTCACCCCTCCACTTT | TRBV2 | NA | NA | TRBJ1-6
CASSLKGTRSNTEAFF | TGTGCCAGCAGCTTAAAGGGGACAAGGTCGAACACTGAAGCTTTCTTT | TRBV11-1 | NA | NA | TRBJ1-1
CASSRQGNNQPQHF | TGTGCCAGCAGCCGACAGGGGAACAATCAGCCCCAGCATTTT | TRBV6-5 | NA | TRBD1 | TRBJ1-5
CASSEEWENSPLHF | TGTGCCAGCAGTGAGGAGTGGGAAAATTCACCCCTCCACTTT | TRBV6-1 | once | NA | TRBJ1-6
CASSSAPRAEQYF | TGTGCCAGCAGCTCCGCCCCCAGGGCCGAGCAGTACTTC | TRBV7-2 | few | NA | TRBJ2-7